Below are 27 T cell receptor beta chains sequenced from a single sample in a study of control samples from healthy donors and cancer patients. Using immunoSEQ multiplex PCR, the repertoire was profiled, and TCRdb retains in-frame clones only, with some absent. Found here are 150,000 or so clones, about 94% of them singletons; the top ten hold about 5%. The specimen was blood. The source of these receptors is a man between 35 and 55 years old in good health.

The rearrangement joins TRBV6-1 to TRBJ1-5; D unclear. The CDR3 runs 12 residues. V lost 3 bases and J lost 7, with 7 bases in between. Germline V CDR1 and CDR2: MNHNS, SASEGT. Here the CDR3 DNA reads TGTGCCAGCAGTGACCCCCCCCAGCCCCAGCATTTT. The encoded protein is CASSDPPQPQHF.

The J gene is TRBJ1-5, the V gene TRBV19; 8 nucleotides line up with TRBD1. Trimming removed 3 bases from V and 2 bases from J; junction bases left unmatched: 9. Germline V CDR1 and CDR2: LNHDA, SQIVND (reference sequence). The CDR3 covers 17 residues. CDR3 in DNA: TGTGCCAGTAGTATTAAGGACAGGGAATGGGGCAATCAGCCCCAGCATTTT. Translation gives CASSIKDREWGNQPQHF.

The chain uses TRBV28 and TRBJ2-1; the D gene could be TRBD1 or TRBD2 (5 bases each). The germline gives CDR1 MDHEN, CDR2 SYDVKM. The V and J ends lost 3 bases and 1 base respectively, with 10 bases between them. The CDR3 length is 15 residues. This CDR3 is CASSFLGESYNEQFF. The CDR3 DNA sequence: TGTGCCAGCAGTTTTTTGGGGGAATCCTACAATGAGCAGTTCTTC.

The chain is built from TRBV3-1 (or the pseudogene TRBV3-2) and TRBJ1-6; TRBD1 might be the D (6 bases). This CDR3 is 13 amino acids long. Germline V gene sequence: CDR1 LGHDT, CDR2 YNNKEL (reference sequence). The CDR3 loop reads CTPGGAPNSPLHF. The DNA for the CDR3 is TGTACCCCGGGGGGGGCTCCTAATTCACCCCTCCACTTT.

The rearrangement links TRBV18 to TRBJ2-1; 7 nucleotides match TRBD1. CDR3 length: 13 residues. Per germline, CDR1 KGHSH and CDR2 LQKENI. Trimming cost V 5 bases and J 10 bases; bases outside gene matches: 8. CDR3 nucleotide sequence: TGTGCCAGCTCAGCAAGACAGGGTATGGAGCAGTTCTTC. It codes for CASSARQGMEQFF.

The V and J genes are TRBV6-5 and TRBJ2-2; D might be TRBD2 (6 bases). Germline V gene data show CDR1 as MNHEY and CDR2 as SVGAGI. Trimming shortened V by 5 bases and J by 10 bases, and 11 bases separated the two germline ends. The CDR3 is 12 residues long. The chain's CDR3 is CASSRIAVELFF. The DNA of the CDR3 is TGTGCCAGCAGTAGGATAGCGGTGGAGCTGTTTTTT.

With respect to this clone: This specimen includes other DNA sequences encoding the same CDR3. CDR3 DNA sequence: TGTGCCAGCAGCTTGGGGGCCCCTATCTATGGCTACACCTTC. Translating gives CASSLGAPIYGYTF. This chain links TRBV5-6 with TRBJ1-2; D ambiguous. This CDR3 has 14 residues. Germline-derived CDR1 and CDR2 are SGHDT and YYEEEE. The ends were cut back, 0 bases at V and 4 bases at J, with 10 bases in the middle.

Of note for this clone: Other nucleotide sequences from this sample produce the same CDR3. The CDR3 sequence is CASSPGENTEAFF. The DNA of the CDR3 is TGTGCCAGCTCCCCAGGGGAGAACACTGAAGCTTTCTTT. The chain recombines TRBV18 with TRBJ1-1; a possible D gene is TRBD1 (6 bases). Germline V gene sequence: CDR1 KGHSH, CDR2 LQKENI. CDR3 size: 13 residues. V gave up 6 bases and J gave up 1 base, with 9 bases separating them.

The CDR3 spells CASSVGTGANVLTF. The CDR3 nucleotides are TGTGCCAGTAGTGTAGGGACTGGGGCCAACGTCCTGACTTTC. The chain employs TRBV19 and TRBJ2-6; no definite D call. The V and J ends lost 5 bases and 2 bases respectively, with 7 bases between them. The CDR3 has 14 residues. Germline loops: CDR1 LNHDA, CDR2 SQIVND (reference sequence).

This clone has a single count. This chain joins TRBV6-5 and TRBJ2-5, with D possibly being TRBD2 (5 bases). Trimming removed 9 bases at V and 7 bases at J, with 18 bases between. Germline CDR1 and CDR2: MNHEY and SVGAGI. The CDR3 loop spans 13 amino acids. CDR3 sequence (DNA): TGTGCCAGTACCCCGGCCGTTCGGGGGACCCAGTACTTC. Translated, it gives CASTPAVRGTQYF.

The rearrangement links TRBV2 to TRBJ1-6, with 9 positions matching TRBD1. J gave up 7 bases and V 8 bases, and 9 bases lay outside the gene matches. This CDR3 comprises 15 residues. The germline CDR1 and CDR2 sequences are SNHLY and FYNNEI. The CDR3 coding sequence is TGTGCCAGCCGGGGGGGACAGGGCGTAAATTCACCCCTCCACTTT. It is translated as CASRGGQGVNSPLHF.

CDR3 in DNA: TGTGCCAGCAGCGACACAGATACGCAGTATTTT. It encodes CASSDTDTQYF. The rearrangement joins TRBV12-3 or TRBV12-4 to TRBJ2-3; D not resolved. This CDR3 is built from 11 residues. V lost 6 bases and J lost 2, with 3 bases in between.

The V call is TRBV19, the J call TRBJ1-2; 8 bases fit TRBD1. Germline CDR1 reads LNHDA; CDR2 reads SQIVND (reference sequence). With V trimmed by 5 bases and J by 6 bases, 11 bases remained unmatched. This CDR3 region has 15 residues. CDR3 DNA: TGTGCCAGTAGTCCCCCCAGGGGGCAAGGCAATGGCTACACCTTC. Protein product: CASSPPRGQGNGYTF.

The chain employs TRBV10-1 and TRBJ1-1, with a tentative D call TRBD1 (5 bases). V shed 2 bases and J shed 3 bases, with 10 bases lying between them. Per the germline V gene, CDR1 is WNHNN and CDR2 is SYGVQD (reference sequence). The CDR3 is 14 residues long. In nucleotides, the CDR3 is TGCGCCAGCAGTGAGACAACAGGAGACACTGAAGCTTTCTTT. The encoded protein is CASSETTGDTEAFF.

CDR3 sequence (DNA): TGTGCCAGCAGCCAAGGGAGAGATAATTCACCCCTCCACTTT. Translating gives CASSQGRDNSPLHF. This chain connects TRBV3-1 (or the pseudogene TRBV3-2) to TRBJ1-6; D unclear. Germline CDR1 and CDR2: LGHDT and YNNKEL (reference sequence). The CDR3 spans 14 residues. The V and J ends lost 1 base and 5 bases respectively, with 6 bases between them.

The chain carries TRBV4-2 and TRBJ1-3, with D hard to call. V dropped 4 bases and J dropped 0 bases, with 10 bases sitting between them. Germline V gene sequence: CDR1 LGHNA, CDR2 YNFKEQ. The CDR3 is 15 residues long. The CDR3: CASSRDDYSGNTIYF. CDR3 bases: TGTGCCAGCAGCCGCGACGATTACTCTGGAAACACCATATATTTT.

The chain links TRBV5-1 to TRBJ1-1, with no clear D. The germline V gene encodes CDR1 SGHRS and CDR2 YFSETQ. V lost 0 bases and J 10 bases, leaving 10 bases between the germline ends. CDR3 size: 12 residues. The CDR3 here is CASSLEGVRAFF. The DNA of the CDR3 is TGCGCCAGCAGCTTGGAGGGAGTGCGAGCTTTCTTT.

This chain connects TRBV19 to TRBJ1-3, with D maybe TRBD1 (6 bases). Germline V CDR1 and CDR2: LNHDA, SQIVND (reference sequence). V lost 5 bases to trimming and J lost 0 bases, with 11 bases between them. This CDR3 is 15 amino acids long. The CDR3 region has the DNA TGTGCCAGTAGTGCGGACAGTAACTCTGGAAACACCATATATTTT. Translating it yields CASSADSNSGNTIYF.

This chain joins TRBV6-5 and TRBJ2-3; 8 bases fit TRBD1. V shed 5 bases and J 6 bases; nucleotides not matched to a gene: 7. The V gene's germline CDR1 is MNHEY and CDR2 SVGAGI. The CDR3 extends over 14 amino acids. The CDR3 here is CASSRTGNMDTQYF. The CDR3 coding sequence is TGTGCCAGCAGTCGGACAGGGAACATGGATACGCAGTATTTT.

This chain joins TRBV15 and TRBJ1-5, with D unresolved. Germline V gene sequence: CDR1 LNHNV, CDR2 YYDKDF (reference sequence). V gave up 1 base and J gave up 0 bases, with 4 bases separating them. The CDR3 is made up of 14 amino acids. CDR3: CATSRAGSNQPQHF. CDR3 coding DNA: TGTGCCACCAGCAGAGCGGGTAGCAATCAGCCCCAGCATTTT.

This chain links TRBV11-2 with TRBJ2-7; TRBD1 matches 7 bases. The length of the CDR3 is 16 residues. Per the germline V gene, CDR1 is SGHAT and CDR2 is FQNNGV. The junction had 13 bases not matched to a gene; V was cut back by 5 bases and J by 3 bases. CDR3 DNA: TGTGCCAGCAGCGGTTACAGGGGAAATAACCTCTACGAGCAGTACTTC. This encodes CASSGYRGNNLYEQYF.

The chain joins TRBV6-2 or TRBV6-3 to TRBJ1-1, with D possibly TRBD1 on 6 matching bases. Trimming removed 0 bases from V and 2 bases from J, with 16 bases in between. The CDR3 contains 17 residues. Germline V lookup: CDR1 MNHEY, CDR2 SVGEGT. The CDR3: CASSYSRGAAYNTEAFF. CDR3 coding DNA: TGTGCCAGCAGTTACTCGAGGGGGGCGGCGTACAACACTGAAGCTTTCTTT.

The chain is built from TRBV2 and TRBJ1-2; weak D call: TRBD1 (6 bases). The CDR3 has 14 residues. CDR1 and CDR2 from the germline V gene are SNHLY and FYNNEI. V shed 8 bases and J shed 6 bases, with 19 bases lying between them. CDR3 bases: TGTGCCAGCGGGCCACAGGGTGATTCGAATGGCTACACCTTC. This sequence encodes CASGPQGDSNGYTF.

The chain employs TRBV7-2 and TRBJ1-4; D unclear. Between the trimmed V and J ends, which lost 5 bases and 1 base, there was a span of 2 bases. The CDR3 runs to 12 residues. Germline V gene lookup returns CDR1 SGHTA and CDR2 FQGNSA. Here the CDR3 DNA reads TGTGCCAGCAGCCGAACTAATGAAAAACTGTTTTTT. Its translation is CASSRTNEKLFF.

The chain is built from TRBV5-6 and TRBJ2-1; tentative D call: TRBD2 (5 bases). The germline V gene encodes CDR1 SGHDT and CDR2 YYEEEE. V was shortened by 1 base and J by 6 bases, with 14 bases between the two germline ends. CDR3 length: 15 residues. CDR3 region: CASSLLPGIGNEQFF. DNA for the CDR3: TGTGCCAGCAGCTTGCTTCCCGGGATCGGCAATGAGCAGTTCTTC.

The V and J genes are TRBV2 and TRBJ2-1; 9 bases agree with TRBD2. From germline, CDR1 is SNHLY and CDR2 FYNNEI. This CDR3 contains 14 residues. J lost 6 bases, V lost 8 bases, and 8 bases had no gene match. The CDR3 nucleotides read TGTGCCAGCCCTCGGGCTAGCGGGGCCAATGAGCAGTTCTTC. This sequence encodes CASPRASGANEQFF.

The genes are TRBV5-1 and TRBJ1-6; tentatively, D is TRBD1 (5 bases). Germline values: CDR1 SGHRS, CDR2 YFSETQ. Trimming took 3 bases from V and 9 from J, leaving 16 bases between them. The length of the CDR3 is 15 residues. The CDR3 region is CASSSSGTVGSPLHF. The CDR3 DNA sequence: TGCGCCAGCAGCTCCTCCGGGACGGTGGGTTCACCCCTCCACTTT.